This TCR beta chain is from a study of control samples from healthy donors and cancer patients. The sample holds a few counts of this clone. Other nucleotide sequences from this sample produce the same CDR3. Germline lookup yields CDR1 SGHTA and CDR2 FQGNSA. The ends were cut back, 0 bases at V and 1 base at J, with 7 bases in the middle. This CDR3 spans 14 amino acids. TCRdb keeps only in-frame clones here, not all; method: immunoSEQ multiplex PCR. The sample shows roughly 120,000 clones, 89% of them seen only once. The sample was blood. This clonotype was obtained from a man in his fifties or sixties in good health. The chain carries TRBV7-2 and TRBJ2-7; tentatively, D is TRBD2 (6 bases). CDR3: CASSLAAGSYEQYF. In DNA form, the CDR3 reads TGTGCCAGCAGCTTAGCGGCGGGATCCTACGAGCAGTACTTC.